The clone carrying this TCR beta chain was counted a single time. The germline gives CDR1 KGHSH, CDR2 LQKENI. The V segment lost 2 bases and the J segment 4 bases; nucleotides outside the gene matches: 7. This CDR3 is 17 amino acids long. The PCR ran on 60 Vbeta and 13 Jbeta primers. Repertoires were generated with immunoSEQ multiplex PCR, while TCRdb's copy carries only in-frame clones and drops some. The sample consists of around 170,000 clones, around three quarters of them appearing once. This entry belongs to a study of cytomegalovirus exposure and HLA in healthy donors. The rearrangement joins TRBV18 to TRBJ2-6; 8 bases fit TRBD1. The specimen sequenced was PBMCs. This receptor was identified in a woman in her 30s in good health and CMV-seronegative. The CDR3 spells CASSPFQGAAGANVLTF. DNA of the CDR3: TGTGCCAGCTCACCATTTCAGGGGGCGGCGGGGGCCAACGTCCTGACTTTC.